These 31 T cell receptor beta chains were sequenced from one sample in a study of T cells in Graves' hyperthyroidism and ophthalmopathy. The source material, RNA transcripts, was used to amplify TCR beta CDR3 regions. When the TCR CDR3 underwent first-round RT-PCR, the HTBI primer set was used. TCRdb re-analysed the multiplex PCR reads in MiXCR, keeping a single row per CDR3 protein. The repertoire consists of approximately 570,000 distinct CDR3 sequences, with approximately 20% occurring once and the leading ten covering 47%. Sequencing used blood. The receptors were gathered from a man aged 40-55 years with Graves' ophthalmopathy.

The chain uses TRBV27 and TRBJ1-5, with D unresolved. The CDR3 loop spans 13 amino acids. The V end was cut by 6 bases, the J end by 3 bases, with 9 bases between. Germline V gene lookup returns CDR1 MNHEY and CDR2 SMNVEV (reference sequence). The CDR3 region is CASRTPPNQPQHF. For the CDR3, the DNA is TGTGCCAGCAGGACACCACCCAATCAGCCCCAGCATTTT.

V usage is TRBV28 and J usage is TRBJ2-2, with D perhaps TRBD1 or TRBD2 (5 bases each). CDR3 length: 15 amino acids. Germline CDR1 reads MDHEN; CDR2 reads SYDVKM. Trimming left V 0 bases short and J 4 bases short, with 9 bases between. CDR3 in amino acids: CASSLWLRGTGELFF. CDR3 DNA: TGTGCCAGCAGTTTATGGCTGAGGGGCACCGGGGAGCTGTTTTTT.

The V gene is TRBV27, the J gene TRBJ2-3; TRBD1 or TRBD2 may be the D gene (5 bases each). Deletions cut 5 bases from V and 1 base from J, with 13 bases between. The CDR3 has 15 residues. CDR1 and CDR2 (germline): MNHEY, SMNVEV (reference sequence). CDR3: CASSVLLGRTDTQYF. DNA of the CDR3: TGTGCCAGCAGTGTCCTTTTGGGACGCACAGATACGCAGTATTTT.

The J gene is TRBJ1-6, the V gene TRBV6-2 or TRBV6-3; D call uncertain. Germline V gene sequence: CDR1 MNHEY, CDR2 SVGEGT. This CDR3 spans 12 amino acids. V gave up 0 bases and J gave up 6 bases, with 0 bases separating them. The CDR3: CASSYSNSPLHF. The DNA for the CDR3 is TGTGCCAGCAGTTACTCTAATTCACCCCTCCACTTT.

The sample holds a few counts of this clonotype. A much larger clone is a single base away; this may be a read error. The rearrangement links TRBV28 to TRBJ2-7; tentatively, D is TRBD1 (6 bases). The CDR3 has 14 amino acids. CDR1 and CDR2 (germline): MDHEN, SYDVKM. CDR3 sequence (DNA): TGTGCCGGCAGTTTCCGACGGGACAACTACGAGCAGTACTTC. Amino acid sequence: CAGSFRRDNYEQYF.

The table lists this clonotype with a few counts. The rearrangement uses TRBV9 and TRBJ2-1; 8 bases line up with TRBD2. The CDR3 is 14 amino acids. The germline gives CDR1 SGDLS, CDR2 YYNGEE. V was pared by 4 bases and J by 6 bases, with 6 bases of the junction left unmatched. This CDR3 is CASSTGLAANEQFF. The CDR3 nucleotides read TGTGCCAGCAGCACTGGACTAGCTGCCAATGAGCAGTTCTTC.

This clonotype has more than one count but fewer than ten. The genes are TRBV28 and TRBJ2-4; D remains ambiguous. V was clipped by 4 bases and J by 0 bases, with 7 bases between them. Germline V lookup: CDR1 MDHEN, CDR2 SYDVKM. This CDR3 spans 14 amino acids. CDR3 loop: CASSSPPAKNIQYF. In nucleotides, the CDR3 is TGTGCCAGCAGTTCCCCCCCAGCCAAAAACATTCAGTACTTC.

This clonotype was counted only a few times. This rearrangement joins TRBV20-1 to TRBJ1-1; no definite D call. Germline V gives CDR1 DFQATT, CDR2 SNEGSKA (reference sequence). This CDR3 has 13 amino acids. Trimming removed 3 bases at V and 0 bases at J, with 8 bases between. The DNA for the CDR3 is TGCAGTGCTAGTAGGGCCCTGAACACTGAAGCTTTCTTT. Its protein is CSASRALNTEAFF.

Many counts were recorded for this clonotype. V usage is TRBV5-1 and J usage is TRBJ1-2; possibly TRBD1 for D (6 bases). The V end lost 0 bases, the J end lost 7 bases, and 10 bases lay between the germline ends. This CDR3 spans 13 amino acids. The V gene's germline CDR1 is SGHRS and CDR2 YFSETQ. CDR3 residues: CASSLDREGGYTF. The CDR3 nucleotides are TGCGCCAGCAGCTTGGACAGGGAGGGTGGCTACACCTTC.

The chain uses TRBV10-3 and TRBJ1-1; no clear D gene. The CDR3 totals 15 residues. Germline CDR1 and CDR2: ENHRY and SYGVKD. The V and J ends lost 6 bases and 3 bases respectively, with 17 bases between them. The CDR3 region has the DNA TGTGCCATCAGCATGGCCTCCCAGCTACACACTGAAGCTTTCTTT. This codes for CAISMASQLHTEAFF.

This clonotype was seen only a few times. Here the CDR3 reads CASSSYLGGELFF. The CDR3 DNA reads as TGTGCCAGCAGCTCCTACCTGGGCGGGGAGCTGTTTTTT. This chain joins TRBV7-9 and TRBJ2-2, with D unresolved. The CDR3 consists of 13 residues. CDR1 is SEHNR, CDR2 FQNEAQ, per germline (reference sequence). V was trimmed by 4 bases and J by 7 bases, leaving 10 bases between them.

The V and J genes are TRBV20-1 and TRBJ1-1; the D is unclear. The V gene's germline CDR1 is DFQATT and CDR2 SNEGSKA (reference sequence). The CDR3 runs to 13 residues. V was clipped by 1 base and J by 5 bases, with 11 bases between them. The CDR3 DNA reads TGCAGTGCTAGAGGGTGGGTAGGGACTGAAGCTTTCTTT. It yields the protein CSARGWVGTEAFF.

In its sample, this clonotype was seen a few times. A read error may be the cause here, since a much bigger clone is one base away. Given the absence of the conserved phenylalanine or tryptophan at the CDR3 end, a read error is likely. This chain links TRBV18 with TRBJ1-1; D is ambiguous. The CDR3 runs to 14 residues. V was shortened by 3 bases and J by 0 bases, with 8 bases between the two germline ends. Germline lookup yields CDR1 KGHSH and CDR2 LQKENI. The DNA of the CDR3 is TGTGCCAGCTCACCGGGAGAAATGAACACTGAAGCTTTCTCT. Residues: CASSPGEMNTEAFS.

In its sample, this clonotype was seen many times. The chain joins TRBV7-3 to TRBJ2-4, with TRBD1 matching over 11 bases. CDR3 length equals 18 residues. Germline V gives CDR1 SGHTA, CDR2 FQGTGA. J gave up 1 base and V 5 bases, and 10 bases lay outside the gene matches. CDR3 nucleotide sequence: TGTGCCAGCAGCCCCGGACAGGGGGCTGGTTCGGCCAAAAACATTCAGTACTTC. Amino acids: CASSPGQGAGSAKNIQYF.

This clonotype was recorded a few times. This chain links TRBV6-1 with TRBJ2-7; tentatively, D is TRBD1 (6 bases). Trimming took off 10 bases at V and 4 bases at J, with 14 bases between the two ends. Germline-derived CDR1 and CDR2 are MNHNS and SASEGT. The CDR3 loop spans 12 amino acids. The CDR3 loop is CATIGTTYEQYF. As DNA, the CDR3 is TGTGCCACCATAGGGACAACTTACGAGCAGTACTTC.

This clonotype occurred a few times. The chain joins TRBV20-1 to TRBJ2-3, with D unresolved. The length of the CDR3 is 15 residues. Germline CDR1 and CDR2: DFQATT and SNEGSKA (reference sequence). V lost 6 bases and J 2 bases, leaving 18 bases between the germline ends. CDR3 coding DNA: TGCAGTGCCCCTAACGCTGGGAACCCCACAGATACGCAGTATTTT. Encoded protein: CSAPNAGNPTDTQYF.

The V gene is TRBV7-2, the J gene TRBJ2-1; 9 bases are shared with TRBD2. The V gene's germline CDR1 is SGHTA and CDR2 FQGNSA. Trimming at V came to 5 bases and at J to 8 bases, leaving 10 bases not matched to a gene. The CDR3 runs to 15 residues. Here the CDR3 reads CASSPNSGRGHEQFF. The CDR3 bases are TGTGCCAGCAGCCCCAATAGCGGGAGAGGGCATGAGCAGTTCTTC.

This clonotype was counted only a few times. The chain is built from TRBV6-1 and TRBJ2-7, with no clear D. Trimming shortened V by 6 bases and J by 5 bases, and 8 bases separated the two germline ends. The CDR3 is 11 amino acids. Germline loops: CDR1 MNHNS, CDR2 SASEGT. For the CDR3, the DNA is TGTGCCAGCAGCCGCAGGAACGAGCAGTACTTC. This codes for CASSRRNEQYF.

This clonotype was seen only a few times. The chain is built from TRBV6-1 and TRBJ1-6, with unresolved D. Trimming took off 10 bases at V and 4 bases at J, with 17 bases between the two ends. Germline CDR1 reads MNHNS; CDR2 reads SASEGT. The CDR3 length is 15 residues. CDR3 sequence (DNA): TGTGCCACAGTAAGAGACAACCCTTATAATTCACCCCTCCACTTT. Its translation: CATVRDNPYNSPLHF.

This clonotype was found many times. The V gene is TRBV11-2, the J gene TRBJ2-1, with 7 positions matching TRBD1. There are 14 residues in the CDR3. Germline-derived CDR1 and CDR2 are SGHAT and FQNNGV. J lost 2 bases, V lost 5 bases, and 3 bases had no gene match. CDR3: CASSTGAAYNEQFF. Written as DNA, the CDR3 is TGTGCCAGCAGCACAGGGGCTGCCTACAATGAGCAGTTCTTC.

The V call is TRBV6-1, the J call TRBJ1-1, with no clear D. Germline V gene sequence: CDR1 MNHNS, CDR2 SASEGT. Trimming stripped 1 base from V and 2 bases from J, with 11 bases between. The CDR3 sequence is 15 residues long. The DNA for the CDR3 is TGTGCCAGCAGTGAAGGAGTCTACACAAACACTGAAGCTTTCTTT. Its protein is CASSEGVYTNTEAFF.

J is TRBJ2-7 and V is TRBV29-1; TRBD1 agrees at 7 bases. After removal of 2 bases from V and 3 bases from J, the junction contained 1 base not matched to a gene. This CDR3 spans 12 amino acids. The germline gives CDR1 SQVTM, CDR2 ANQGSEA. This CDR3 is CSVEQGDYEQYF. CDR3 nucleotide sequence: TGCAGCGTTGAACAGGGGGACTACGAGCAGTACTTC.

This clonotype was seen only a few times. V and J are TRBV6-2 or TRBV6-3 and TRBJ1-2, with TRBD1 matching over 9 bases. The CDR3 spans 15 residues. V trimming: 7 bases; J trimming: 3 bases; junction bases outside the gene matches: 9. Germline V gene lookup returns CDR1 MNHEY and CDR2 SVGEGT. The CDR3 DNA follows: TGTGCCAGCATTGACCCGGGACAGGGCTACTATGGCTACACCTTC. It codes for CASIDPGQGYYGYTF.

This chain links TRBV29-1 with TRBJ1-5; 11 nucleotides match TRBD1. Germline V lookup: CDR1 SQVTM, CDR2 ANQGSEA. Trimming cost V 4 bases and J 5 bases; bases outside gene matches: 10. This CDR3 is 16 amino acids long. DNA for the CDR3: TGCAGCGTTGTCGGGACAGGGGGTAGTAAGGATCAGCCCCAGCATTTT. This translates into CSVVGTGGSKDQPQHF.

The chain has TRBV30 and TRBJ1-4; D possibly corresponds to TRBD1 (5 bases). V lost 0 bases and J 6 bases, leaving 17 bases between the germline ends. Per germline, CDR1 GTSNPN and CDR2 SVGIG (reference sequence). The CDR3 totals 16 residues. CDR3 region: CAWSVWSGKGDEKLFF. The CDR3, as DNA: TGTGCCTGGAGTGTGTGGTCGGGGAAAGGGGATGAAAAACTGTTTTTT.

This clonotype was seen repeatedly, ten times or more. The chain carries TRBV30 and TRBJ2-7; D call uncertain. Between the trimmed V and J ends, which lost 3 bases and 1 base, there was a span of 16 bases. The germline gives CDR1 GTSNPN, CDR2 SVGIG (reference sequence). CDR3 length equals 15 residues. This CDR3 is CAWSLDTLGSYEQYF. CDR3 bases: TGTGCCTGGAGCCTCGACACCTTGGGGTCCTACGAGCAGTACTTC.

This clonotype has more than one count but fewer than ten. A much larger clonotype is one base distant, so this may be a read error. V and J are TRBV20-1 and TRBJ2-1, with D tentatively TRBD2 (5 bases). This CDR3 is 15 amino acids long. Trimming removed 1 base at V and 4 bases at J, with 14 bases between. CDR1 and CDR2 from the germline V gene are DFQATT and SNEGSKA (reference sequence). The CDR3 coding sequence is TGCAGTGCTAGAGTAGCGAGGATCTTTTACAATGAGCAGTTCTTC. Translating gives CSARVARIFYNEQFF.

The genes are TRBV3-1 and TRBJ2-7, with a weak D call TRBD1 (5 bases). Germline CDR1 and CDR2: LGHDT and YNNKEL (reference sequence). Trimming pared 1 base from V and 6 bases from J, leaving 13 bases between. The CDR3 has 14 amino acids. The CDR3, as DNA: TGTGCCAGCAGCCAAGGTGGCCAGGGTCGCGAGCAGTACTTC. Amino acids: CASSQGGQGREQYF.

This clonotype was recorded many times. V and J are TRBV11-1 and TRBJ2-7; 8 bases are shared with TRBD2. Per the germline V gene, CDR1 is SGHAT and CDR2 is FQDESV (reference sequence). The CDR3 totals 14 residues. With V trimmed by 5 bases and J by 5 bases, 8 bases remained unmatched. This chain's CDR3 is CASSPWRGVNEQYF. The DNA for the CDR3 is TGTGCCAGCAGCCCCTGGCGGGGGGTCAACGAGCAGTACTTC.

This clonotype was recorded at least ten times. V is TRBV12-3 or TRBV12-4 and J is TRBJ2-5, with D possibly TRBD1 on 6 matching bases. V lost 7 bases, J lost 1 base, and 13 bases lay in between. CDR3 length: 14 residues. CDR3 sequence (DNA): TGTGCCAGCATTCGCGGACAGACCCAAGAGACCCAGTACTTC. It translates to CASIRGQTQETQYF.

About this clonotype itself: Given the absence of the conserved phenylalanine or tryptophan at the CDR3 end, a read error is likely. The chain has TRBV6-2 or TRBV6-3 and TRBJ2-1; a possible D gene is TRBD1 (5 bases). From germline, CDR1 is MNHEY and CDR2 SVGEGT. CDR3 length equals 15 residues. Between the trimmed V and J ends, which lost 7 bases and 5 bases, there was a span of 18 bases. CDR3: CASTVGVFGNNEQFL. The DNA for the CDR3 is TGTGCCAGCACCGTAGGGGTTTTCGGCAACAATGAGCAGTTCCTC.